This T cell receptor (beta chain) was found in a study of vaccination effects on CD4 cells after COVID-19. Study-level information: Pre-vaccine samples were drawn 16 days and one week before the first dose. The study, taken as a whole, reports: Following vaccination, convalescents' spike-reactive clones were mostly new ones induced by the vaccine.

In the ViraFEST assay, antigen-specific CD4+ clonotypes were identified by expansion after peptide-pool stimulation. At the end of roughly ten days of culture, CD4+ T cells were isolated. The infection with SARS-CoV-2 (confirmed by PCR) occurred in this person between March and December 2020. Half of the medium was exchanged for IL-2 medium on both days 3 and 7. TCRdb's copy holds only in-frame clones and misses some; the assay was immunoSEQ multiplex PCR. The table shows more than 20,000 clones, with 65% to 80% occurring only once. V lost 8 bases to trimming and J lost 0 bases, with 8 bases between them. The germline gives CDR1 LNHDA, CDR2 SQIVND (reference sequence). The CDR3 sequence is 13 residues long. A remark on this clone: Its antigen remains unidentified.

The sample in question was CD4+ T cells from PBMCs cultured with HCoV-NL63 spike peptides, obtained before COVID-19 vaccination. This chain links TRBV19 with TRBJ2-1; no clear D. The origin of this receptor is a human donor who had a prior SARS-CoV-2 infection. CDR3 sequence (DNA): TGTGCCAGTGGGCCCAACTCCTACAATGAGCAGTTCTTC. This encodes CASGPNSYNEQFF.